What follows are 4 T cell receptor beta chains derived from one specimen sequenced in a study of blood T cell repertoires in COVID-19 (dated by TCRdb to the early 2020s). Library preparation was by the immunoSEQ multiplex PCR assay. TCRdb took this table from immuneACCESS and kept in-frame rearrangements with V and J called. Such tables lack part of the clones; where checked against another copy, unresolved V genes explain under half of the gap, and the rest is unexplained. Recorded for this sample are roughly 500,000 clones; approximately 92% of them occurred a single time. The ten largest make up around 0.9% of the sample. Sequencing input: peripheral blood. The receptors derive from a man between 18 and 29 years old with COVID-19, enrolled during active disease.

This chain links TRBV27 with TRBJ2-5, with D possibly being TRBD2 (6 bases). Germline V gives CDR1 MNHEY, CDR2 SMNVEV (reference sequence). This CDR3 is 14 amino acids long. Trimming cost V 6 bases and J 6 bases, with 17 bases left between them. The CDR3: CASRGILGGKTQYF. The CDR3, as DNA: TGTGCCAGCAGGGGGATATTGGGGGGAAAGACCCAGTACTTC.

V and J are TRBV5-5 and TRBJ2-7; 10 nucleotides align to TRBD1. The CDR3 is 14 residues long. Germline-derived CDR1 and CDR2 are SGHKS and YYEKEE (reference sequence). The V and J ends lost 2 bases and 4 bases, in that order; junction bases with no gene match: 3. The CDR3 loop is CASSFPGQGYEQYF. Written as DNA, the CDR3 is TGTGCCAGCAGCTTTCCGGGACAGGGGTACGAGCAGTACTTC.

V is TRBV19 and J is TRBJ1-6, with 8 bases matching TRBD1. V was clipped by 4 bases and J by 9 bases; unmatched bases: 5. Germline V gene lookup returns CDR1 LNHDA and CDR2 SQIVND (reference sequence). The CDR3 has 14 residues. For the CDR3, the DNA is TGTGCCAGTAGTACCCAGGGGGCTGGTTCACCCCTCCACTTT. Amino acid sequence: CASSTQGAGSPLHF.

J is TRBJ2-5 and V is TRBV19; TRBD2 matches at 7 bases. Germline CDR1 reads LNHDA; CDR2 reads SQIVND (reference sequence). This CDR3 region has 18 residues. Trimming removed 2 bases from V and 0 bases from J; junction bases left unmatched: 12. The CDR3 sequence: CASSIRVPAGLYQETQYF. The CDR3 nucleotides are TGTGCCAGTAGTATACGGGTCCCAGCGGGGCTGTACCAAGAGACCCAGTACTTC.